The clone carrying this TCR beta chain was counted a few times. Its target is not known. Germline CDR1 reads MDHEN; CDR2 reads SYDVKM. CDR3 length: 15 amino acids. Trimming pared 6 bases from V and 4 bases from J, leaving 15 bases between. These data come from a study of T cells in Graves' hyperthyroidism and ophthalmopathy. Overall study findings and caveats: Most expanded thyroid clonotypes above 0.001 also appeared in blood.

The CDR3 regions of TCR beta were amplified from RNA transcripts. Using the HTBI primer set, a first-round RT-PCR was run on the TCR CDR3. MiXCR was run by TCRdb on the multiplex PCR reads, yielding one entry per CDR3 protein. Among roughly 350,000 distinct CDR3 sequences, roughly 13% were seen once, and the ten largest hold roughly 25%. Hyperthyroidism patients were newly diagnosed, had disease duration under 2 months, and were aged 18 to 65 years. This rearrangement joins TRBV28 to TRBJ2-2, with unresolved D. The clonotype comes from a woman in her twenties or thirties with Graves' hyperthyroidism. What was sequenced was blood. The CDR3 DNA reads TGTGCCAGCAGCCCCCCGTCTCCGGTCACCGGGGAGCTGTTTTTT. It encodes CASSPPSPVTGELFF. The entire variable domain, with the rest obtained from reference TRBV28 and TRBJ2-2, is as follows: DVKVTQSSRYLVKRTGEKVFLECVQDMDHENMFWYRQDPGLGLRLIYFSYDVKMKEKGDIPEGYSVSREKKERFSLILESASTNQTSMYLCASSPPSPVTGELFFGEGSRLTVL.